This TCR beta chain was sequenced in a study of cytomegalovirus exposure and HLA in healthy donors. Study findings and constraints: V segments that were indistinguishable, TRBV6-2 and TRBV6-3 among them, were omitted from analysis. Links to common viral pathogens appeared, in a later analysis, for several of the most significant clusters. A later analysis associated 16,000 or so TCR beta sequences with HLA alleles at a 0.05 false discovery rate.

This clone has just a few counts. Antigen specificity is unknown. The PCR was carried out with 60 Vbeta primers and 13 Jbeta primers. Only in-frame clones appear in the TCRdb table, and some are missing; sequencing was by immunoSEQ multiplex PCR. The data contain approximately 160,000 clones, approximately 71% of them singletons. The germline V gene encodes CDR1 SGHTA and CDR2 FQGNSA. The trim removed 1 base at V and 5 bases at J, leaving 4 bases unmatched. The CDR3 runs to 15 residues. J is TRBJ2-3 and V is TRBV7-2, with 9 nucleotides matching TRBD2. Sequenced material: PBMCs. The clonotype was recovered from a woman younger than 30 in good health and CMV-seropositive. The CDR3 DNA reads TGTGCCAGCAGCTTAGGCGGCGGGGGGGGAGATACGCAGTATTTT. Its protein is CASSLGGGGGDTQYF.